The T cell receptor beta chain described here comes from a study of beta chain features in type 1 diabetes. Expressed TCRB transcripts got sequenced, as all isolated RNA was reverse transcribed. Sequencing used immunoSEQ multiplex PCR; TCRdb keeps in-frame clones, though not all of them. The table has 600,000 or so clones, around 15% seen once. Each donor gave one heparinised blood draw averaging around 120 mL. A CD45RO/CCR7/CD25/CD127/CD95/CD27 panel sorted naive, central memory, regulatory and stem cell-like memory CD4+ cells. Purity (above 95%) was reached by all sorted populations. V lost 2 bases and J 0 bases, leaving 14 bases between the germline ends. The CDR3 totals 17 residues. Study-wide results and caveats: VDJ junctions from patients with type 1 diabetes contained fewer insertions and more deletions. TCRB CDR3 length was moderately but significantly reduced in all four CD4+ subsets of Type 1 diabetes patients.

This clone showed up just a few times. The antigen is unknown. The V call is TRBV23-1, the J call TRBJ1-5; D ambiguous. TRBV23-1 is sorted into the ORF group, with uncertain function. This TCR was sampled from a man between 18 and 29 years old with type 1 diabetes. What was sequenced was naive CD4+ T cells from blood. The CDR3 is CASSQRYLRDSNQPQHF. The CDR3 nucleotides read TGCGCCAGCAGTCAACGATACCTCCGGGATAGCAATCAGCCCCAGCATTTT.